Sequencing of this TCR beta chain was carried out in a study of technical replicates of blood from a few donors. Profiling relied on immunoSEQ multiplex PCR, and the TCRdb table lists in-frame clones only, not all of them. Among approximately 76,000 clones, roughly 90% were seen once, and the ten largest hold 0.25%. CDR1 and CDR2 (germline): SEHNR, FQNEAQ (reference sequence). The CDR3 totals 15 residues. J lost 0 bases, V lost 4 bases, and 3 bases had no gene match. This sequence originates from a human donor in good health. Sequencing was carried out using T cells isolated from PBMCs. This rearrangement joins TRBV7-9 to TRBJ2-7, with 10 bases fitting TRBD2. CDR3 sequence reads: CASSSSSGSSYEQYF. DNA of the CDR3: TGTGCCAGCAGCTCATCTAGCGGGAGCTCCTACGAGCAGTACTTC.